The present entry profiles one T cell receptor beta chain with its context. There is no known antigen for this receptor. Per-nucleotide qualities are absent, and no much larger clonotype sits a single base away. The cysteine opens and the phenylalanine closes a CDR3 of 14 amino acids. Only the CDR3 DNA is retained, 42 bases long and in frame from the first base. CDR1 and CDR2 (ENHRY, SYGVKD) derive from the germline V gene. V and J are truncated by 3 bases and 2 bases respectively, leaving an intervening sequence of 10 bases. The data originate from a study of blood T cell repertoires in COVID-19 (dated by TCRdb to 2018 to 2021). With respect to the entire study: The collaborator samples originated in the United States, Italy and Spain and spanned the acute and convalescent phases of COVID-19. The material from the prospective study consisted of cDNA or gDNA derived from T cells, B-cell-depleted T cells, or PBMCs. Deeply sampled blood TCRbeta repertoires from subjects exposed to, actively infected with, or recovered from COVID-19 were included in the dataset. The repertoires were released in a freely available public database meant as a resource for research on the immune response to SARS-CoV-2. Samples came from the ongoing ImmuneRACE study (first 160 participants) plus 1,254 subjects from 6 global collaborators. Nearly every sample came with metadata listing a de-identified subject ID, COVID-19 status, age in years and sex. Where available, HLA class I and class II types were taken from metadata supplied by the sample provider and were not determined by assay-based typing. On the study overall, not on this receptor specifically: The amount of clinical and demographic metadata varied by source and participant and was provided uncurated.

TCRbeta CDR3 regions were amplified from genomic DNA using the immunoSEQ Assay, a bias-controlled multiplex PCR. Turning to the authors' computational methods: Within the assay, amplification of reference gene primers was used to estimate how many nucleated cells each sample contained. Sequence reads were collapsed and filtered to measure the absolute abundance of every unique TCRbeta CDR3 rearrangement. For each sample, productive Simpson clonality was calculated as the square root of Simpson's diversity index over productive rearrangements. This is the immuneACCESS table as TCRdb keeps it, with only in-frame sequences that have V and J called. A part of the clones is gone; compared with another copy, unresolved V genes explain less than half, and the rest is unexplained. Clone size and the V and J calls come from that table; the DNA yielded D and trimming. This sample lists around 200,000 clones; around 90% were detected once. 6.5% to 8.5% of the sample lies in the top ten.

Collaborating institutions collected whole blood in K2EDTA tubes following their own protocols. For TCRbeta analysis, collaborator samples were shipped as frozen whole blood, as isolated PBMCs, or as DNA extracted from either sample type. The chain is made from TRBV10-3 and TRBJ2-5; a tentative D match to TRBD1 spans 6 bases. The TCR was taken from a man in his forties or fifties with acute or convalescent COVID-19. Sequencing input: peripheral blood. CDR3 protein: CAISEPGQQETQYF. The sequenced DNA is TGTGCCATCAGTGAACCCGGACAGCAAGAGACCCAGTACTTC.